One and the same sample provided the 13 T cell receptor beta chains below, sequenced in a study of blood T cells in healthy people across ages. For the second PCR, which ran for about 7 to 12 cycles, a sample-barcoded 5' primer and a J-beta primer mix were used. From the 5' RACE reads, TCRdb called clonotypes with MiXCR, one entry per CDR3 protein. The sample shows 540,000 or so distinct CDR3 sequences, less than 60% of them seen only once. Sequencing input: blood. Receptor source: a man older than 75 in good health.

The chain combines TRBV12-5 with TRBJ2-1; possibly TRBD1 or TRBD2 for D (6 bases each). The CDR3 contains 14 residues. Trimming took off 5 bases at V and 13 bases at J, with 21 bases between the two ends. Per the germline V gene, CDR1 is LGHNT and CDR2 is FRNRAP. The CDR3 protein is CASGLREGGETQFF. The DNA of the CDR3 is TGTGCTAGTGGTCTACGAGAGGGGGGAGAGACCCAGTTCTTC.

V gene TRBV7-2 combines with J gene TRBJ2-7, with 11 nucleotides matching TRBD2. CDR1 and CDR2 from the germline V gene are SGHTA and FQGNSA. V shed 4 bases, J shed 0 bases, and the junction held 5 bases outside the gene matches. There are 16 residues in the CDR3. The CDR3 nucleotides are TGTGCCAGCAGCTCAGCCGGGACTAGCGGCTCCTACGAGCAGTACTTC. This gives the protein CASSSAGTSGSYEQYF.

The chain is built from TRBV7-2 and TRBJ2-5; D possibly corresponds to TRBD2 (5 bases). Germline-derived CDR1 and CDR2 are SGHTA and FQGNSA. CDR3 length: 13 amino acids. Trimming removed 1 base at V and 11 bases at J, with 14 bases between. DNA for the CDR3: TGTGCCAGCAGCTTAGTCTACAGCGGTGAGCAGTACTTC. This translates into CASSLVYSGEQYF.

The chain recombines TRBV20-1 with TRBJ1-4; a possible D gene is TRBD1 (5 bases). This CDR3 comprises 15 residues. Germline lookup yields CDR1 DFQATT and CDR2 SNEGSKA (reference sequence). Trimming stripped 3 bases from V and 8 bases from J, with 19 bases between. The CDR3 coding sequence is TGCAGTGCTAGTCCGGTAGACAGCGATAGAGAAAAACTGTTTTTT. Amino acids: CSASPVDSDREKLFF.

This clonotype has more than one count but fewer than ten. The CDR3 DNA reads TGTGCCAGCAGCTTAGCGGGACAGGGGGCTGTGTATGGCTACACCTTC. It yields the protein CASSLAGQGAVYGYTF. The chain joins TRBV7-3 to TRBJ1-2, with 12 bases fitting TRBD1. Per germline, CDR1 SGHTA and CDR2 FQGTGA. The CDR3 runs to 16 residues. V lost 2 bases and J lost 5; bases outside the gene matches: 6.

Here the CDR3 reads CASGAGRNTEAFF. The CDR3 coding sequence is TGTGCCAGCGGGGCGGGGAGGAACACTGAAGCTTTCTTT. The chain joins TRBV25-1 to TRBJ1-1; D is perhaps TRBD1 (5 bases). CDR3 length: 13 residues. V dropped 8 bases and J dropped 1 base, with 11 bases sitting between them. Per the germline V gene, CDR1 is MGHDK and CDR2 is SYGVNS.

A few counts support this clonotype. The chain recombines TRBV6-1 with TRBJ2-1, with TRBD1 matching over 8 bases. Germline V gene sequence: CDR1 MNHNS, CDR2 SASEGT. The CDR3 is made up of 16 amino acids. Trimming at V came to 6 bases and at J to 8 bases, leaving 15 bases not matched to a gene. CDR3 residues: CASSRPPDRATDEQFF. The CDR3 DNA sequence: TGTGCCAGCAGCCGACCCCCGGACAGGGCCACAGATGAGCAGTTCTTC.

This clonotype was counted only a few times. This chain connects TRBV6-5 to TRBJ2-1; D not resolved. The CDR3 totals 11 residues. CDR1 and CDR2 (germline): MNHEY, SVGAGI. Trimming removed 4 bases at V and 9 bases at J, with 7 bases between. The CDR3 DNA follows: TGTGCCAGCAGTTTCGTAGGTGAGCAGTTCTTC. Protein product: CASSFVGEQFF.

As concerns this clonotype: The junction shows a germline mismatch at one end, possibly a read error. The rearrangement links TRBV5-5 to TRBJ2-3; D assignment may be TRBD1 or TRBD2 (5 bases each). CDR3 length equals 15 residues. Germline V gives CDR1 SGHKS, CDR2 YYEKEE (reference sequence). The CDR3 bases are TGTGCCAGCAGCTTCGGGGCTGCGGACACAAATACGCAGTATTTT. Amino acids: CASSFGAADTNTQYF. Drawing the rest from reference TRBV5-5 and TRBJ2-3, the complete variable domain is DAGVTQSPTHLIKTRGQQVTLRCSPISGHKSVSWYQQVLGQGPQFIFQYYEKEERGRGNFPDRFSARQFPNYSSELNVNALLLGDSALYLCASSFGAADTNTQYFGPGTRLTVL.

Worth noting for this clonotype: An end of the junction does not agree with germline; a read error may underlie this. This chain joins TRBV20-1 and TRBJ2-3; TRBD2 matches 8 bases. Germline values: CDR1 DFQATT, CDR2 SNEGSKA (reference sequence). This CDR3 has 16 amino acids. The CDR3 DNA is TGCAGTGTTAGAGATTACGGGGGGGCAGGTGGGGATACGCAGTATTTT. It yields the protein CSVRDYGGAGGDTQYF.

This chain joins TRBV28 and TRBJ2-7; TRBD2 agrees at 11 bases. J was trimmed by 2 bases and V by 8 bases; bases with no gene match: 2. Germline assignment: CDR1 MDHEN and CDR2 SYDVKM. CDR3 size: 13 residues. CDR3 sequence: CASVAGGPYEQYF. CDR3 DNA: TGTGCCAGCGTAGCGGGAGGGCCCTACGAGCAGTACTTC.

The sample holds a few counts of this clonotype. V and J are TRBV20-1 and TRBJ2-1; TRBD2 matches at 7 bases. Germline assignment: CDR1 DFQATT and CDR2 SNEGSKA (reference sequence). The CDR3 covers 13 residues. Germline trimming cut 5 bases from V and 4 bases from J; bases unmatched to any gene: 5. CDR3 residues: CSAERGRYNEQFF. CDR3 bases: TGCAGTGCTGAGCGGGGACGGTACAATGAGCAGTTCTTC.

This clonotype appeared a few times. This chain joins TRBV6-5 and TRBJ2-7, with 9 bases that match TRBD2. V was clipped by 1 base and J by 6 bases; unmatched bases: 13. The CDR3 loop spans 17 amino acids. CDR1 is MNHEY and CDR2 is SVGAGI in the germline V gene. The CDR3 protein is CASSYLREGPSRSEQYF. The CDR3 DNA sequence: TGTGCCAGCAGTTACTTGCGGGAGGGCCCGTCGCGGAGCGAGCAGTACTTC.